The TCR beta chain described here comes from a study of graft-versus-host responses after intestinal transplantation. The overall study: All recipients were given anti-thymocyte globulin induction, and tacrolimus and steroids were then administered for approximately 3 years. Study-level results: The highest levels of circulating GvH clones went along with early declines in HvG clones after transplant.

For this clone: Antigen specificity is unknown.

Produced via immunoSEQ multiplex PCR; TCRdb's table is partial and in-frame only. The sample gives tens of thousands of clones, about 94% of which show up once; about 0.2% is in the top ten. This clonotype was obtained from a human donor who was the organ donor for an intestinal transplant. Source: unstimulated CD4+ T cells sorted from spleen or lymph node cells, taken before transplant.

Here the CDR3 DNA reads TGTGCCAGCAGCTCCCAGGGGCAAGCTTTCTTT. This translates into CASSSQGQAFF. The chain joins TRBV7-9 to TRBJ1-1, with a weak D call TRBD1 (6 bases). V lost 4 bases and J 9 bases, leaving 9 bases between the germline ends. Germline V lookup: CDR1 SEHNR, CDR2 FQNEAQ (reference sequence). This CDR3 contains 11 residues.